The clone carrying this TCR beta chain was detected ten times or more. The sample is drawn from a study of T cells after posttransplantation cyclophosphamide. TCRdb's table, derived via immunoSEQ multiplex PCR, lists solely in-frame clones and lacks some. This sample carries 35,000 to 45,000 clones, none of them present only once. Trimming took off 8 bases at V and 0 bases at J, with 22 bases between the two ends. The germline V gene has CDR1 MDHEN and CDR2 SYDVKM. The CDR3 has 17 residues. This TCR was sampled from a man in his forties in good health, CMV-negative, and a related stem cell transplant donor. The sequenced sample was PBMCs. The chain employs TRBV28 and TRBJ1-2, with D uncertain. The CDR3 sequence: CASHVFPTPLSNYGYTF. The DNA for the CDR3 is TGTGCCAGCCATGTCTTTCCGACTCCCCTATCTAACTATGGCTACACCTTC.